This passage covers 13 T cell receptor beta chains from one sample sequenced in a study of beta chain features in type 1 diabetes. Reverse transcription of all isolated RNA meant that expressed TCRB transcripts were sequenced. Sequenced by immunoSEQ multiplex PCR; TCRdb stores in-frame clones only, minus some. This sample carries about 250,000 clones, over 12% of them seen once, and the ten largest clones take around 0.03%. The sequencing sample was made of naive CD4+ T cells from blood. The receptors stem from a woman between 40 and 55 years old in good health.

This clone occurred a few times. The chain employs TRBV5-1 and TRBJ1-1; 9 bases map to TRBD1. V shed 4 bases and J 8 bases; nucleotides not matched to a gene: 12. Germline V lookup: CDR1 SGHRS, CDR2 YFSETQ. The CDR3 is made up of 15 amino acids. The CDR3 region is CASSAIQGARGEAFF. For the CDR3, the DNA is TGCGCCAGCAGCGCAATACAGGGGGCGCGGGGGGAAGCTTTCTTT.

This clone has just a few counts. DNA of the CDR3: TGTGCCAGCAGCTTGGGATCCAGGCAGCCCCAGCATTTT. Protein: CASSLGSRQPQHF. V usage is TRBV5-4 and J usage is TRBJ1-5, with unresolved D. The V end was cut by 0 bases, the J end by 7 bases, with 8 bases between. CDR3 length: 13 residues. Germline V gives CDR1 SGHNT, CDR2 YYREEE (reference sequence).

This rearrangement joins TRBV10-3 to TRBJ2-5; 8 bases fit TRBD2. Germline CDR1 is ENHRY and CDR2 is SYGVKD. Trimming cost V 8 bases and J 5 bases; bases outside gene matches: 7. This CDR3 comprises 13 residues. CDR3 DNA sequence: TGTGCCATCCAATCCGGGGGGGCGGAGACCCAGTACTTC. It yields the protein CAIQSGGAETQYF.

The chain is built from TRBV6-5 and TRBJ1-2; D gene ambiguous. V was trimmed by 0 bases and J by 2 bases, leaving 10 bases between them. The CDR3 extends over 15 amino acids. Germline values: CDR1 MNHEY, CDR2 SVGAGI. The CDR3 reads CASSYSVNGNYGYTF. CDR3 sequence (DNA): TGTGCCAGCAGTTACTCGGTCAACGGGAACTATGGCTACACCTTC.

This clone was recorded a few times. This sequence joins TRBV5-1 and TRBJ2-3; 14 bases align to TRBD2. The CDR3 has 19 amino acids. Looked up from germline, CDR1 is SGHRS and CDR2 is YFSETQ. With V trimmed by 4 bases and J by 6 bases, 16 bases remained unmatched. CDR3 residues: CASSLWTSGGSALGDTQYF. CDR3 coding DNA: TGCGCCAGCAGCCTCTGGACTAGCGGGGGGTCGGCGTTGGGTGATACGCAGTATTTT.

The J gene is TRBJ2-3, the V gene TRBV10-1, with TRBD1 matching 8 bases. The length of the CDR3 is 16 residues. J was trimmed by 2 bases and V by 2 bases; bases with no gene match: 6. Germline V CDR1 and CDR2: WNHNN, SYGVQD (reference sequence). The CDR3 nucleotides read TGCGCCAGCAGTGAGCCAAGACAGGGGCCCACAGATACGCAGTATTTT. Amino acids: CASSEPRQGPTDTQYF.

This clone was seen a handful of times. This chain connects TRBV7-6 to TRBJ1-6, with D possibly being TRBD1 (6 bases). The CDR3 has 16 residues. Germline V gene sequence: CDR1 SGHVS, CDR2 FNYEAQ. The V gene lost 0 bases and the J gene lost 9 bases, with 15 bases spanning the gap. The CDR3 nucleotides are TGTGCCAGCAGCTTAGCGATGGGGGCTCTTAGTTCACCCCTCCACTTT. This sequence encodes CASSLAMGALSSPLHF. The complete variable domain, with remaining parts taken from reference TRBV7-6 and TRBJ1-6, reads GAGVSQSPRYKVTKRGQDVALRCDPISGHVSLYWYRQALGQGPEFLTYFNYEAQQDKSGLPNDRFSAERPEGSISTLTIQRTEQRDSAMYRCASSLAMGALSSPLHFGNGTRLTVT.

The rearrangement joins TRBV7-2 to TRBJ1-5, with 7 nucleotides matching TRBD1. V lost 5 bases, J lost 13 bases, and 17 bases stayed unmatched. Germline-derived CDR1 and CDR2 are SGHTA and FQGNSA. This CDR3 is 15 amino acids long. CDR3 in DNA: TGTGCCAGCAGCCCTAGACAGGGCACGATGGTCTCTCAGCATTTT. It is translated as CASSPRQGTMVSQHF.

This clone was seen a few times. This chain uses TRBV10-3 with TRBJ1-6; tentative D call: TRBD1 (5 bases). Trimming left V 3 bases short and J 7 bases short, with 10 bases between. This CDR3 is 14 amino acids long. CDR1 is ENHRY, CDR2 SYGVKD, per germline. The CDR3 bases are TGTGCCATCAGTGATCCAGGGCCAAATTCACCCCTCCACTTT. Its translation: CAISDPGPNSPLHF.

The table lists this clone with a few counts. CDR3 residues: CASTPIQGTFFSGANVLTF. CDR3 bases: TGTGCCAGTACCCCCATCCAGGGAACGTTCTTCTCTGGGGCCAACGTCCTGACTTTC. J is TRBJ2-6 and V is TRBV19; tentatively, D is TRBD1 (5 bases). The length of the CDR3 is 19 residues. Deletions cut 7 bases from V and 0 bases from J, with 22 bases between. Germline V lookup: CDR1 LNHDA, CDR2 SQIVND (reference sequence).

This CDR3 reads CASVGRGSPLSEQFF. CDR3 sequence (DNA): TGTGCCAGCGTTGGGAGGGGGAGCCCTTTAAGTGAGCAGTTCTTC. This chain joins TRBV2 and TRBJ2-1; D possibly corresponds to TRBD2 (7 bases). Germline V gene lookup returns CDR1 SNHLY and CDR2 FYNNEI. V was clipped by 8 bases and J by 9 bases, with 23 bases between them. This CDR3 has 15 residues. Full variable domain (rest looked up from reference TRBV2 and TRBJ2-1): EPEVTQTPSHQVTQMGQEVILRCVPISNHLYFYWYRQILGQKVEFLVSFYNNEISEKSEIFDDQFSVERPDGSNFTLKIRSTKLEDSAMYFCASVGRGSPLSEQFFGPGTRLTVL.

Comment on this clone: A junction end diverges from the germline sequence, so it may reflect a read error. The rearrangement uses TRBV7-7 and TRBJ2-5; 10 bases line up with TRBD2. Germline V lookup: CDR1 SSHAT, CDR2 FNYEAQ (reference sequence). The CDR3 is 16 amino acids. CDR3 nucleotides: TGTGCTAGCAGCTTAAATCTAGCGGGGGCCCAAGGGACCCAGTACTTC. Translating it yields CASSLNLAGAQGTQYF.

The J gene is TRBJ2-5, the V gene TRBV7-2, with 7 nucleotides matching TRBD2. This CDR3 contains 13 residues. The trim removed 5 bases at V and 5 bases at J, leaving 5 bases unmatched. Germline CDR1 SGHTA, CDR2 FQGNSA. CDR3 residues: CASSRTREETQYF. CDR3 DNA sequence: TGTGCCAGCAGCCGGACTAGGGAGGAGACCCAGTACTTC.